These 19 T cell receptor beta chains came from one sample sequenced in a study of blood T cell repertoires in COVID-19. Sequencing used immunoSEQ multiplex PCR; TCRdb keeps in-frame clones, though not all of them. The table shows approximately 380,000 clones, with about 85% occurring only once. The sample comprised peripheral blood. The receptors were sampled from a woman aged 18 to 35 with acute or convalescent COVID-19.

V gene TRBV4-2 combines with J gene TRBJ2-7, with a possible D match to TRBD2 (5 bases). The V end was cut by 5 bases, the J end by 1 base, with 9 bases between. Per the germline V gene, CDR1 is LGHNA and CDR2 is YNFKEQ. This CDR3 is built from 13 residues. The CDR3 nucleotides are TGTGCCAGCAGCTTCAGGACTTCCTACGAGCAGTACTTC. It specifies CASSFRTSYEQYF.

The chain recombines TRBV15 with TRBJ1-3; perhaps TRBD1 as D (6 bases). CDR1 and CDR2 (germline): LNHNV, YYDKDF (reference sequence). The CDR3 has 16 amino acids. V lost 0 bases and J lost 4, with 13 bases in between. The CDR3 sequence: CATSREAGAAGNTIYF. The CDR3 DNA follows: TGTGCCACCAGCAGAGAGGCAGGGGCCGCAGGAAACACCATATATTTT.

The chain carries TRBV27 and TRBJ2-6; no definite D call. CDR3 size: 14 residues. Per the germline V gene, CDR1 is MNHEY and CDR2 is SMNVEV (reference sequence). Trimming took 4 bases from V and 2 from J, leaving 6 bases between them. The CDR3, as DNA: TGTGCCAGCAGTTCTAATACTGGGGCCAACGTCCTGACTTTC. Amino acids: CASSSNTGANVLTF.

V usage is TRBV30 and J usage is TRBJ1-6; D gene ambiguous. CDR3 size: 18 residues. Trimming shortened V by 3 bases and J by 0 bases, and 18 bases separated the two germline ends. Germline V gene sequence: CDR1 GTSNPN, CDR2 SVGIG (reference sequence). CDR3 sequence (DNA): TGTGCCTGGAGGTCTCAGGAACCCAAGAGCTCCTATAATTCACCCCTCCACTTT. This sequence encodes CAWRSQEPKSSYNSPLHF.

This chain uses TRBV28 with TRBJ1-2; D remains ambiguous. The CDR3 covers 14 residues. The germline gives CDR1 MDHEN, CDR2 SYDVKM. Trimming cost V 4 bases and J 8 bases, with 17 bases left between them. The CDR3 protein is CASSSPSTPGGYTF. The DNA for the CDR3 is TGTGCCAGCAGTTCCCCTTCGACCCCGGGAGGCTACACCTTC.

V gene TRBV2 combines with J gene TRBJ1-1; D not certain. Trimming cost V 6 bases and J 5 bases, with 7 bases left between them. CDR1 SNHLY and CDR2 FYNNEI come from the germline V gene. The CDR3 totals 11 residues. The CDR3 sequence is CASRSGTEAFF. The DNA of the CDR3 is TGTGCCAGCAGATCAGGAACTGAAGCTTTCTTT.

The rearrangement uses TRBV7-9 and TRBJ1-6; a possible D gene is TRBD1 (6 bases). V lost 5 bases and J lost 5, with 16 bases in between. Germline CDR1 SEHNR, CDR2 FQNEAQ (reference sequence). The CDR3 contains 16 residues. The CDR3 loop reads CASSPPAGTHNSPLHF. The CDR3 DNA follows: TGTGCCAGCAGCCCCCCGGCCGGGACACATAATTCACCCCTCCACTTT.

This clone was seen just once. This CDR3 is also generated by other DNA sequences in the sample. The chain couples TRBV19 to TRBJ1-1; D is undetermined. This CDR3 is 14 amino acids long. Trimming cost V 2 bases and J 1 base, with 8 bases left between them. The germline V gene has CDR1 LNHDA and CDR2 SQIVND (reference sequence). CDR3 sequence reads: CASSIRRGNTEAFF. Written as DNA, the CDR3 is TGTGCCAGTAGTATAAGGCGGGGGAACACTGAAGCTTTCTTT. The variable domain in full, completed from reference TRBV19 and TRBJ1-1, reads DGGITQSPKYLFRKEGQNVTLSCEQNLNHDAMYWYRQDPGQGLRLIYYSQIVNDFQKGDIAEGYSVSREKKESFPLTVTSAQKNPTAFYLCASSIRRGNTEAFFGQGTRLTVV.

The chain couples TRBV5-8 to TRBJ1-4; 7 bases are a match to TRBD1. The germline V gene encodes CDR1 SGHTS and CDR2 YDEGEE. This CDR3 is 16 amino acids long. V shed 6 bases and J 7 bases; nucleotides not matched to a gene: 15. DNA for the CDR3: TGTGCCAGCATGACGAGGTTGACAGGGTGGGGTGAAAAACTGTTTTTT. It translates to CASMTRLTGWGEKLFF. Combining the CDR3 with reference TRBV5-8 and TRBJ1-4 gives the whole variable domain EAGVTQSPTHLIKTRGQQATLRCSPISGHTSVYWYQQALGLGLQFLLWYDEGEERNRGNFPPRFSGRQFPNYSSELNVNALELEDSALYLCASMTRLTGWGEKLFFGSGTQLSVL.

The chain carries TRBV5-4 and TRBJ2-2, with D possibly being TRBD1 (6 bases). The CDR3 covers 15 residues. Trimming left V 4 bases short and J 7 bases short, with 17 bases between. Germline values: CDR1 SGHNT, CDR2 YYREEE (reference sequence). The CDR3 loop reads CASSPVTGTGGELFF. CDR3 bases: TGTGCCAGCAGCCCGGTCACAGGGACGGGCGGGGAGCTGTTTTTT.

This clone was recorded once. The V and J genes are TRBV18 and TRBJ2-7, with TRBD1 matching 10 bases. V lost 6 bases, J lost 4 bases, and 9 bases stayed unmatched. CDR3 length: 15 residues. Germline V gene data show CDR1 as KGHSH and CDR2 as LQKENI. The CDR3: CASSVDRGRLYEQYF. Here the CDR3 DNA reads TGTGCCAGCTCGGTTGACAGGGGGCGCTTGTACGAGCAGTACTTC.

This chain links TRBV28 with TRBJ1-5; D possibly corresponds to TRBD1 (6 bases). Germline CDR1 is MDHEN and CDR2 is SYDVKM. Trimming took off 5 bases at V and 7 bases at J, with 12 bases between the two ends. The CDR3 is made up of 13 amino acids. CDR3 residues: CASSPGGDQPQHF. CDR3 coding DNA: TGTGCCAGCAGTCCGGGGGGCGACCAGCCCCAGCATTTT. Using reference TRBV28 and TRBJ1-5 for the parts outside the CDR3, the full variable domain is DVKVTQSSRYLVKRTGEKVFLECVQDMDHENMFWYRQDPGLGLRLIYFSYDVKMKEKGDIPEGYSVSREKKERFSLILESASTNQTSMYLCASSPGGDQPQHFGDGTRLSIL.

This clone appeared a single time. J is TRBJ1-4 and V is TRBV30; 10 bases map to TRBD1. The CDR3 is 15 amino acids. Germline CDR1 is GTSNPN and CDR2 is SVGIG (reference sequence). J gave up 8 bases and V 0 bases, and 6 bases lay outside the gene matches. CDR3 loop: CAWSVLGTGVEKLFF. CDR3 bases: TGTGCCTGGAGTGTACTTGGGACAGGGGTAGAAAAACTGTTTTTT.

The CDR3 sequence is CASSPYSGGAEETQYF. CDR3 DNA: TGCGCCAGCAGCCCCTATAGCGGGGGGGCCGAAGAGACCCAGTACTTC. The chain combines TRBV5-1 with TRBJ2-5; TRBD2 matches 11 bases. CDR3 size: 16 residues. V shed 4 bases, J shed 3 bases, and the junction held 8 bases outside the gene matches. CDR1 SGHRS and CDR2 YFSETQ come from the germline V gene.

In its sample, this clone was seen once. V and J are TRBV28 and TRBJ2-1; maybe TRBD2 (5 bases). The germline V gene has CDR1 MDHEN and CDR2 SYDVKM. The CDR3 runs 14 residues. Trimming shortened V by 4 bases and J by 2 bases, and 9 bases separated the two germline ends. The DNA of the CDR3 is TGTGCCAGCAGTTCCAGCGGACCCTACAATGAGCAGTTCTTC. Its translation is CASSSSGPYNEQFF.

The chain joins TRBV4-2 to TRBJ1-2; D is undetermined. This CDR3 comprises 15 residues. Germline-derived CDR1 and CDR2 are LGHNA and YNFKEQ. Trimming shortened V by 1 base and J by 7 bases, and 16 bases separated the two germline ends. CDR3 coding DNA: TGTGCCAGCAGCCAAGGAGGGAGGATAGAAAGTGGCTACACCTTC. Protein: CASSQGGRIESGYTF.

The V call is TRBV6-1, the J call TRBJ1-3; unclear D gene. In germline, CDR1 is MNHNS, CDR2 SASEGT. The CDR3 length is 14 residues. V lost 3 bases and J 4 bases, leaving 10 bases between the germline ends. CDR3 protein: CASSDGEAGNTIYF. The CDR3 coding sequence is TGTGCCAGCAGTGATGGGGAGGCAGGAAACACCATATATTTT.

This rearrangement joins TRBV2 to TRBJ2-3; 8 bases match TRBD2. V trimming: 4 bases; J trimming: 0 bases; junction bases outside the gene matches: 6. The CDR3 is made up of 16 amino acids. Germline-derived CDR1 and CDR2 are SNHLY and FYNNEI. CDR3 in amino acids: CASSADGGVSTDTQYF. Here the CDR3 DNA reads TGTGCCAGCAGTGCAGACGGGGGGGTAAGCACAGATACGCAGTATTTT.

The chain uses TRBV19 and TRBJ1-4; no definite D call. Germline CDR1 LNHDA, CDR2 SQIVND (reference sequence). Deletions cut 1 base from V and 8 bases from J, with 14 bases between. The CDR3 contains 15 residues. The CDR3 sequence is CASSIVGVLGEKLFF. CDR3 coding DNA: TGTGCCAGTAGTATAGTGGGAGTGCTGGGAGAAAAACTGTTTTTT. The entire variable domain, with the rest obtained from reference TRBV19 and TRBJ1-4, is as follows: DGGITQSPKYLFRKEGQNVTLSCEQNLNHDAMYWYRQDPGQGLRLIYYSQIVNDFQKGDIAEGYSVSREKKESFPLTVTSAQKNPTAFYLCASSIVGVLGEKLFFGSGTQLSVL.